These 11 T cell receptor beta chains came from one sample sequenced in a study of shared clonotypes between healthy human individuals. Profiling relied on immunoSEQ multiplex PCR, and the TCRdb table lists in-frame clones only, not all of them. The sample gives under 2.5 million clones, 92% of which show up once; more than 0.35% is in the top ten. The sequenced material came from naive CD4+ T cells from PBMCs. Subset given: CD45RA+ positively selected. Source of these receptors: a man aged 18 to 30 in good health. Some clones in this sample may be carry-over from other donors' samples.

The chain has TRBV5-1 and TRBJ2-1, with 12 bases fitting TRBD2. The CDR3 runs 17 residues. The trim removed 4 bases at V and 5 bases at J, leaving 10 bases unmatched. Germline CDR1 and CDR2: SGHRS and YFSETQ. CDR3 in amino acids: CASSTGTSGLGDNEQFF. The CDR3 DNA reads as TGCGCCAGCAGCACCGGGACTAGCGGGCTCGGTGACAATGAGCAGTTCTTC.

The chain joins TRBV7-9 to TRBJ2-3; TRBD1 aligns across 8 bases. V was pared by 4 bases and J by 0 bases, with 3 bases of the junction left unmatched. CDR1 is SEHNR and CDR2 is FQNEAQ in the germline V gene (reference sequence). The CDR3 sequence is 15 residues long. CDR3 residues: CASSYRTGSTDTQYF. Written as DNA, the CDR3 is TGTGCCAGCAGCTACCGGACAGGGAGCACAGATACGCAGTATTTT.

The rearrangement links TRBV9 to TRBJ2-7; D gene unclear. From germline, CDR1 is SGDLS and CDR2 YYNGEE. This CDR3 spans 13 amino acids. The V and J ends lost 0 bases and 2 bases respectively, with 6 bases between them. The CDR3 coding sequence is TGTGCCAGCAGCGTAGATGGGACCTACGAGCAGTACTTC. Encoded protein: CASSVDGTYEQYF.

This rearrangement joins TRBV2 to TRBJ1-5; 7 bases align to TRBD1. This CDR3 comprises 14 residues. Germline V gene sequence: CDR1 SNHLY, CDR2 FYNNEI. The V gene end was trimmed by 7 bases and the J gene end by 7 bases; junction bases not matched to a gene: 10. In DNA, the CDR3 is TGTGCCAGCAATGAGAAACAGGGGAGCCAGCCCCAGCATTTT. This codes for CASNEKQGSQPQHF.

V usage is TRBV28 and J usage is TRBJ2-7; no clear D gene. Germline V gene sequence: CDR1 MDHEN, CDR2 SYDVKM. CDR3 length equals 13 residues. Trimming removed 5 bases from V and 5 bases from J, with 13 bases in between. As DNA, the CDR3 is TGTGCCAGCAGTCCCCCCGTAGTCGACGAGCAGTACTTC. Translation: CASSPPVVDEQYF.

The rearrangement joins TRBV7-9 to TRBJ1-1; 9 bases line up with TRBD1. The CDR3 consists of 13 residues. V shed 10 bases and J 2 bases; nucleotides not matched to a gene: 5. Germline V lookup: CDR1 SEHNR, CDR2 FQNEAQ (reference sequence). The CDR3 region is CATWTGVNTEAFF. CDR3 nucleotide sequence: TGTGCCACATGGACAGGGGTCAACACTGAAGCTTTCTTT.

V is TRBV7-6 and J is TRBJ1-5, with D tentatively TRBD1 (5 bases). There are 13 residues in the CDR3. Trimming stripped 5 bases from V and 6 bases from J, with 11 bases between. Germline V gene data show CDR1 as SGHVS and CDR2 as FNYEAQ. The DNA of the CDR3 is TGTGCCAGCAGCGCGTATAGGGGTCAGCCCCAGCATTTT. Its translation: CASSAYRGQPQHF.

The gene calls are TRBV2 and TRBJ1-4; D perhaps matches TRBD1 (5 bases). The CDR3 length is 20 residues. Germline CDR1 SNHLY, CDR2 FYNNEI. V lost 2 bases to trimming and J lost 0 bases, with 22 bases between them. Written as DNA, the CDR3 is TGTGCCAGCAGTGAATTGGGACTCAGGTGGAGCACCGCAACTAATGAAAAACTGTTTTTT. The encoded protein is CASSELGLRWSTATNEKLFF. Looking up the rest from reference TRBV2 and TRBJ1-4 gives the full variable domain: EPEVTQTPSHQVTQMGQEVILRCVPISNHLYFYWYRQILGQKVEFLVSFYNNEISEKSEIFDDQFSVERPDGSNFTLKIRSTKLEDSAMYFCASSELGLRWSTATNEKLFFGSGTQLSVL.

Comments on this clone: Within the sample, other DNA sequences also encode this same CDR3. The rearrangement joins TRBV5-4 to TRBJ1-1; 7 bases align to TRBD1. After removal of 4 bases from V and 2 bases from J, the junction contained 5 bases not matched to a gene. CDR3 length: 14 amino acids. Germline V gene lookup returns CDR1 SGHNT and CDR2 YYREEE (reference sequence). CDR3 sequence reads: CASSPNRGNTEAFF. In DNA, the CDR3 is TGTGCCAGCAGCCCAAACAGGGGAAACACTGAAGCTTTCTTT. Full variable domain (missing parts from reference TRBV5-4 and TRBJ1-1): ETGVTQSPTHLIKTRGQQVTLRCSSQSGHNTVSWYQQALGQGPQFIFQYYREEENGRGNFPPRFSGLQFPNYSSELNVNALELDDSALYLCASSPNRGNTEAFFGQGTRLTVV.

The chain has TRBV30 and TRBJ2-5; D uncertain. The CDR3 sequence is 12 residues long. The V end lost 2 bases, the J end lost 4 bases, and 8 bases lay between the germline ends. Germline CDR1 and CDR2: GTSNPN and SVGIG (reference sequence). The CDR3 nucleotides are TGTGCCTGGAGTTTCGGTGGAGAGACCCAGTACTTC. Translating it yields CAWSFGGETQYF.

The chain joins TRBV6-5 to TRBJ1-2, with D possibly matching TRBD1 (5 bases). Germline V gene data show CDR1 as MNHEY and CDR2 as SVGAGI. This CDR3 region has 15 residues. Trimming took 5 bases from V and 8 from J, leaving 21 bases between them. CDR3 in DNA: TGTGCCAGCAGTAACCGTCGAGGGGCAATAAGCGGCTACACCTTC. It yields the protein CASSNRRGAISGYTF.